The next 25 T cell receptor beta chains were all read from a single sample in a study of blood T cell repertoires in COVID-19. The protocol was immunoSEQ multiplex PCR, while the TCRdb copy is restricted to in-frame clones and leaves out a portion. The sample yields around 83,000 clones, around 90% seen once. The sequencing sample was made of peripheral blood. These receptors came from an elderly man with active or convalescent COVID-19.

The rearrangement uses TRBV2 and TRBJ1-5, with 7 bases identical to TRBD1. CDR3 length equals 14 residues. J lost 7 bases, V lost 4 bases, and 7 bases had no gene match. The germline V gene has CDR1 SNHLY and CDR2 FYNNEI. CDR3 DNA sequence: TGTGCCAGCAGTGCGAGCCCACAGGGGCAGCCCCAGCATTTT. Protein sequence: CASSASPQGQPQHF.

This chain joins TRBV6-5 and TRBJ1-5; TRBD1 agrees at 7 bases. In germline, CDR1 is MNHEY, CDR2 SVGAGI. This CDR3 contains 15 residues. The ends lost 6 bases at V and 4 bases at J; junction bases unmatched: 9. The DNA of the CDR3 is TGTGCCAGCAGACTAGACAGGGATGGAAATCAGCCCCAGCATTTT. Its translation: CASRLDRDGNQPQHF.

The rearrangement joins TRBV12-3 or TRBV12-4 to TRBJ1-6; unclear D gene. Trimming shortened V by 5 bases and J by 8 bases, and 10 bases separated the two germline ends. This CDR3 region has 13 residues. The CDR3 loop reads CASSRRGYSPLHF. The CDR3 coding sequence is TGTGCCAGCAGTAGGCGGGGTTATTCACCCCTCCACTTT.

This clone has only a few counts. The V gene is TRBV7-9, the J gene TRBJ2-3; no clear D gene. From germline, CDR1 is SEHNR and CDR2 FQNEAQ (reference sequence). Trimming left V 1 base short and J 0 bases short, with 5 bases between. The CDR3 totals 14 residues. DNA for the CDR3: TGTGCCAGCAGCTTAGTAGTGAGCACAGATACGCAGTATTTT. Translating it yields CASSLVVSTDTQYF. Based on the CDR3 plus reference TRBV7-9 and TRBJ2-3, the full variable domain is DTGVSQNPRHKITKRGQNVTFRCDPISEHNRLYWYRQTLGQGPEFLTYFQNEAQLEKSRLLSDRFSAERPKGSFSTLEIQRTEQGDSAMYLCASSLVVSTDTQYFGPGTRLTVL.

This chain connects TRBV5-1 to TRBJ2-5, with D tentatively TRBD1 (5 bases). Deletions cut 4 bases from V and 1 base from J, with 20 bases between. Germline V gene data show CDR1 as SGHRS and CDR2 as YFSETQ. The CDR3 extends over 17 amino acids. The CDR3 protein is CASSPARTNAFQETQYF. In nucleotides, the CDR3 is TGCGCCAGCAGCCCCGCCAGGACAAACGCCTTCCAAGAGACCCAGTACTTC.

The chain links TRBV12-3 or TRBV12-4 to TRBJ2-7; possible D gene TRBD2, 5 bases. The length of the CDR3 is 13 residues. The V end lost 5 bases, the J end lost 12 bases, and 20 bases lay between the germline ends. The CDR3 loop reads CASSLNGPDGVYV. CDR3 in DNA: TGTGCCAGCAGTCTAAACGGGCCCGACGGGGTGTACGTC.

The chain uses TRBV18 and TRBJ2-5, with 7 bases matching TRBD1. This CDR3 is built from 14 residues. The germline CDR1 and CDR2 sequences are KGHSH and LQKENI. V dropped 0 bases and J dropped 3; count of bases not matched to a gene: 1. CDR3 nucleotides: TGTGCCAGCTCACCACCCGGGACAGAAGAGACCCAGTACTTC. Translated: CASSPPGTEETQYF.

The V and J genes are TRBV12-5 and TRBJ2-2; possible D gene TRBD1, 6 bases. V lost 5 bases and J 3 bases, leaving 10 bases between the germline ends. The CDR3 spans 14 residues. Germline loops: CDR1 LGHNT, CDR2 FRNRAP. The CDR3 sequence: CASGPGQYTGELFF. CDR3 DNA sequence: TGTGCTAGTGGTCCCGGACAGTACACCGGGGAGCTGTTTTTT. The full variable domain, its missing parts supplied by reference TRBV12-5 and TRBJ2-2, is DARVTQTPRHKVTEMGQEVTMRCQPILGHNTVFWYRQTMMQGLELLAYFRNRAPLDDSGMPKDRFSAEMPDATLATLKIQPSEPRDSAVYFCASGPGQYTGELFFGEGSRLTVL.

The chain carries TRBV20-1 and TRBJ2-7; 7 bases line up with TRBD1. The CDR3 contains 11 residues. Losses at the gene ends were 6 bases for V and 3 bases for J; bases not matched to a gene: 2. Germline V gives CDR1 DFQATT, CDR2 SNEGSKA (reference sequence). The CDR3 DNA is TGCAGTGCCCGGACAGGCTACGAGCAGTACGTC. Translating gives CSARTGYEQYV.

This clone was observed a handful of times. The rearrangement uses TRBV4-1 and TRBJ2-7, with 7 bases matching TRBD1. The V segment lost 1 base and the J segment 0 bases; nucleotides outside the gene matches: 6. Germline V gives CDR1 MGHRA, CDR2 YSYEKL. The CDR3 loop spans 16 amino acids. The CDR3 DNA reads as TGCGCCAGCAGCCAAGGTAGACAGGGCTACTCCTACGAGCAGTACGTC. This translates into CASSQGRQGYSYEQYV.

The J gene is TRBJ1-1, the V gene TRBV18; D ambiguous. The CDR3 has 13 residues. V was trimmed by 0 bases and J by 7 bases, leaving 9 bases between them. The germline gives CDR1 KGHSH, CDR2 LQKENI. CDR3 amino acids: CASSPPIRDEAFF. CDR3 nucleotides: TGTGCCAGCTCACCACCGATCCGGGATGAAGCTTTCTTT.

This chain links TRBV2 with TRBJ1-6, with TRBD1 identical over 7 bases. The CDR3 loop spans 14 amino acids. After removal of 4 bases from V and 7 bases from J, the junction contained 4 bases not matched to a gene. Germline V gives CDR1 SNHLY, CDR2 FYNNEI. CDR3 sequence: CASSVETGNSPLHF. In DNA, the CDR3 is TGTGCCAGCAGTGTTGAGACAGGGAATTCACCCCTCCACTTT.

The rearrangement joins TRBV18 to TRBJ2-1, with TRBD2 matching over 9 bases. The CDR3 loop spans 16 amino acids. Germline V CDR1 and CDR2: KGHSH, LQKENI. The junction had 11 bases not matched to a gene; V was cut back by 5 bases and J by 6 bases. The CDR3, as DNA: TGTGCCAGCTCATCTGGTTTAATTAGCGGGAGCAATGAGCAGTTCTTC. The encoded protein is CASSSGLISGSNEQFF.

The V and J genes are TRBV19 and TRBJ2-4; 8 bases fit TRBD1. Per the germline V gene, CDR1 is LNHDA and CDR2 is SQIVND (reference sequence). The CDR3 runs 15 residues. With 5 bases clipped from V and 1 base from J, the junction kept 4 bases outside the gene matches. CDR3 residues: CASSQDREAKNIQYF. CDR3 sequence (DNA): TGTGCCAGTAGTCAGGACAGGGAGGCCAAAAACATTCAGTACTTC.

This sequence joins TRBV30 and TRBJ1-1, with D perhaps TRBD1 (5 bases). Germline loops: CDR1 GTSNPN, CDR2 SVGIG (reference sequence). The CDR3 is 14 amino acids. Trimming cost V 3 bases and J 2 bases, with 13 bases left between them. The CDR3 spells CAWSRGGLNTEAFF. The CDR3 coding sequence is TGTGCCTGGAGCCGCGGGGGTTTAAACACTGAAGCTTTCTTT.

The chain is built from TRBV2 and TRBJ2-2; D remains unclear. V gave up 4 bases and J gave up 2 bases, with 11 bases separating them. This CDR3 region has 15 residues. CDR1 and CDR2 (germline): SNHLY, FYNNEI. CDR3 in amino acids: CASSGRLVNTGELFF. CDR3 sequence (DNA): TGTGCCAGCAGTGGACGGCTAGTAAACACCGGGGAGCTGTTTTTT. The complete variable domain, with remaining parts taken from reference TRBV2 and TRBJ2-2, reads EPEVTQTPSHQVTQMGQEVILRCVPISNHLYFYWYRQILGQKVEFLVSFYNNEISEKSEIFDDQFSVERPDGSNFTLKIRSTKLEDSAMYFCASSGRLVNTGELFFGEGSRLTVL.

The chain uses TRBV10-2 and TRBJ1-6, with D hard to call. Germline CDR1 is WSHSY and CDR2 is SAAADI. This CDR3 spans 13 amino acids. V was trimmed by 8 bases and J by 7 bases, leaving 12 bases between them. The CDR3 DNA reads as TGCGCCAGCGGAGGAGATCAGAATTCACCCCTCCACTTT. Its protein product is CASGGDQNSPLHF.

The table lists this clone with a few counts. The genes are TRBV7-9 and TRBJ2-6; D is ambiguous. Germline CDR1 reads SEHNR; CDR2 reads FQNEAQ (reference sequence). V was trimmed by 2 bases and J by 1 base, leaving 3 bases between them. The CDR3 loop spans 14 amino acids. CDR3 sequence reads: CASSLTSGANVLTF. CDR3 in DNA: TGTGCCAGCAGCTTAACATCTGGGGCCAACGTCCTGACTTTC. Full variable domain (rest looked up from reference TRBV7-9 and TRBJ2-6): DTGVSQNPRHKITKRGQNVTFRCDPISEHNRLYWYRQTLGQGPEFLTYFQNEAQLEKSRLLSDRFSAERPKGSFSTLEIQRTEQGDSAMYLCASSLTSGANVLTFGAGSRLTVL.

The chain carries TRBV2 and TRBJ1-5; D perhaps matches TRBD1 (6 bases). In germline, CDR1 is SNHLY, CDR2 FYNNEI. The CDR3 consists of 17 residues. V was clipped by 6 bases and J by 3 bases, with 21 bases between them. The CDR3 sequence: CASRPGVSAFANQPQHF. The CDR3 DNA is TGTGCCAGCAGACCAGGGGTTTCGGCTTTTGCCAATCAGCCCCAGCATTTT. Filled out from reference TRBV2 and TRBJ1-5, the complete variable domain reads EPEVTQTPSHQVTQMGQEVILRCVPISNHLYFYWYRQILGQKVEFLVSFYNNEISEKSEIFDDQFSVERPDGSNFTLKIRSTKLEDSAMYFCASRPGVSAFANQPQHFGDGTRLSIL.

The V and J genes are TRBV24-1 and TRBJ1-1; 10 positions match TRBD1. With 5 bases clipped from V and 3 bases from J, the junction kept 8 bases outside the gene matches. The CDR3 length is 16 residues. From germline, CDR1 is KGHDR and CDR2 SFDVKD. The CDR3 nucleotides are TGTGCCACCAGTGGTCCGACAGGGGGCAGAGACACTGAAGCTTTCTTT. This sequence encodes CATSGPTGGRDTEAFF.

The V call is TRBV3-1 (or the pseudogene TRBV3-2), the J call TRBJ1-2; D may be TRBD1 (5 bases). Per germline, CDR1 LGHDT and CDR2 YNNKEL (reference sequence). The CDR3 runs to 14 residues. Trimming removed 0 bases from V and 5 bases from J, with 10 bases in between. CDR3 sequence: CASSQETVRYGYTF. Written as DNA, the CDR3 is TGTGCCAGCAGCCAAGAGACAGTCCGGTATGGCTACACCTTC.

The V and J genes are TRBV7-8 and TRBJ2-3; tentatively, D is TRBD2 (6 bases). This CDR3 comprises 14 residues. Trimming removed 2 bases from V and 2 bases from J, with 8 bases in between. The germline V gene encodes CDR1 SGHVS and CDR2 FQNEAQ. The CDR3: CASSLRGTTDTQYF. CDR3 DNA: TGTGCCAGCAGCTTACGGGGGACCACAGATACGCAGTATTTT.

This chain links TRBV2 with TRBJ1-4; D might be TRBD1 (6 bases). In germline, CDR1 is SNHLY, CDR2 FYNNEI. The CDR3 spans 15 residues. V gave up 4 bases and J gave up 3 bases, with 12 bases separating them. The CDR3 nucleotides are TGTGCCAGCAGTGTACCCGGGACACCTAATGAAAAACTGTTTTTT. This translates into CASSVPGTPNEKLFF.

This chain uses TRBV19 with TRBJ2-3; 10 positions match TRBD1. CDR3 length: 16 amino acids. V shed 8 bases, J shed 4 bases, and the junction held 12 bases outside the gene matches. CDR1 is LNHDA and CDR2 is SQIVND in the germline V gene (reference sequence). This CDR3 reads CASSGRQGATPDTQYF. CDR3 sequence (DNA): TGTGCCAGTTCGGGTAGACAGGGGGCCACCCCAGATACGCAGTATTTT.

The CDR3 region has the DNA TGTGCCAGCAGGGATCTAGCAGATACGCAGTATTTT. This codes for CASRDLADTQYF. The V gene is TRBV7-9, the J gene TRBJ2-3; D not certain. Germline lookup yields CDR1 SEHNR and CDR2 FQNEAQ (reference sequence). CDR3 size: 12 residues. V was trimmed by 6 bases and J by 4 bases, leaving 8 bases between them.